This T cell receptor beta chain derives from a study of blood T cell repertoires in COVID-19. On the study more broadly: Samples of COVID-19 (acute and convalescent) were obtained from the United States, Italy and Spain. From T cells, B-cell-depleted T cells, or PBMCs came the material, which was cDNA or gDNA.

Original methodology: Reference gene primer amplification yielded estimated nucleated cell counts. Clones were sequenced by immunoSEQ multiplex PCR, and TCRdb holds only the in-frame ones, with some missing. V and J calls and clone size are those listed in that table; D and trimming were worked out from the DNA. The data show over 70,000 clones, around 93% seen once. J lost 4 bases, V lost 6 bases, and 10 bases had no gene match. The CDR3 totals 16 residues. Germline V gives CDR1 MRHNA, CDR2 SNTAGT. This TCR came from a human donor with active COVID-19. The donor label of this sample is uncertain. V is TRBV6-4 and J is TRBJ2-2; 8 bases are shared with TRBD1. The material sequenced was peripheral blood. CDR3 coding DNA: TGTGCCAGCAGAGCTCCCGGACAGGGACCCACCGGGGAGCTGTTTTTT. It encodes CASRAPGQGPTGELFF.